Listed below are T cell receptor beta chains from one sample, sequenced in a study of T cell repertoires in cytomegalovirus infection. In TCRdb, the reads were re-called with MiXCR into one record per CDR3 protein. Among roughly 230,000 distinct CDR3 sequences, over 20% were seen once, and the ten largest hold 15% to 20%. The sample comprised CD8+ T cells from PBMCs. These TCRs come from a human donor in good health (CMV status not recorded). Some clones in this sample may be carry-over from other donors' samples. The CDR3 runs from the conserved cysteine through the conserved F or W. Each record gives: CDR3 protein, CDR3 DNA, D gene, clone size, J gene, V gene. D genes are given only for firm matches. A row's size may be missing; if present it is once, few, many or a size class.

CASSFGGTTEAFF,TGTGCCAGCAGCTTCGGCGGGACCACTGAAGCTTTCTTT,-,-,TRBJ1-1,TRBV11-2
CASSYSTGDHYGYTF,TGTGCCAGCAGTTACTCGACCGGGGACCACTATGGCTACACCTTC,-,-,TRBJ1-2,TRBV6-5
CSARGGTGGSDEQYF,TGCAGTGCTAGAGGGGGGACAGGGGGCTCAGACGAGCAGTACTTC,TRBD1,once,TRBJ2-7,TRBV20-1
CASNHGYTEAFF,TGTGCCAGTAATCACGGATACACTGAAGCTTTCTTT,-,-,TRBJ1-1,TRBV19
CSARESNNEQFF,TGCAGTGCTAGAGAGAGCAACAATGAGCAGTTCTTC,-,-,TRBJ2-1,TRBV20-1
CASREQGQETQYF,TGTGCCAGCCGTGAACAGGGCCAAGAGACCCAGTACTTC,-,few,TRBJ2-5,TRBV6-1
CASSSANRGPRHGYTF,TGTGCCAGCAGCTCCGCGAACAGGGGCCCACGACACGGCTACACCTTC,TRBD1,-,TRBJ1-2,TRBV7-6
CASSYGLAEYEQYF,TGTGCCAGCAGTTACGGGCTAGCGGAATACGAGCAGTACTTC,TRBD2,-,TRBJ2-7,TRBV6-5
CASSKGLGGDTDTQYF,TGTGCCAGCAGTAAAGGGCTGGGGGGAGACACAGATACGCAGTATTTT,-,-,TRBJ2-3,TRBV2
CATSSLRENTGELFF,TGTGCCACCAGCAGCCTTCGAGAGAACACCGGGGAGCTGTTTTTT,-,-,TRBJ2-2,TRBV15
CASSQSWGASYEQYF,TGCGCCAGCAGCCAATCGTGGGGGGCATCCTACGAGCAGTACTTC,-,few,TRBJ2-7,TRBV4-1
CASSGGSNQPQHF,TGTGCCAGCAGTGGCGGGAGCAATCAGCCCCAGCATTTT,-,few,TRBJ1-5,TRBV25-1
CSARDWGRGANYGYTF,TGCAGTGCTAGAGATTGGGGGAGGGGGGCTAACTATGGCTACACCTTC,-,-,TRBJ1-2,TRBV20-1
CATAGTGGYEQYF,TGTGCTACTGCCGGGACAGGGGGCTACGAGCAGTACTTC,TRBD1,-,TRBJ2-7,TRBV2
CASRWGGPSLGGNTIYF,TGTGCCAGCAGATGGGGCGGACCCTCACTTGGAGGAAACACCATATATTTT,-,once,TRBJ1-3,TRBV2
CASSPMPGGRYEQYF,TGTGCCAGCAGCCCCATGCCAGGGGGCCGCTACGAGCAGTACTTC,TRBD1,-,TRBJ2-7,TRBV7-3
CASSYVGSSYNEQFF,TGTGCCAGCAGCTATGTGGGGAGCTCCTACAATGAGCAGTTCTTC,-,many,TRBJ2-1,TRBV7-6
CSARSLTGAETQYF,TGCAGTGCTAGGAGCCTTACTGGGGCGGAGACCCAGTACTTC,-,-,TRBJ2-5,TRBV20-1
CARSRGTENYGYTF,TGTGCCAGGAGTCGGGGGACGGAAAACTATGGCTACACCTTC,-,-,TRBJ1-2,TRBV14
CASSIMTTDTQYF,TGTGCCAGTAGTATAATGACTACAGATACGCAGTATTTT,-,many,TRBJ2-3,TRBV19
CASSLSLPSWVGEQYF,TGTGCCAGCAGTTTGTCCCTCCCGAGCTGGGTGGGCGAGCAGTACTTC,-,-,TRBJ2-7,TRBV28
CASGDGNYEQYF,TGTGCCAGCGGGGACGGCAACTACGAGCAGTACTTC,-,few,TRBJ2-7,TRBV7-9
CASSWTGQEQYF,TGTGCCAGCAGCTGGACAGGGCAGGAGCAGTACTTC,TRBD1,few,TRBJ2-7,TRBV7-9
CASSGLAGGKLSYEQYF,TGTGCCAGCAGCGGACTAGCGGGGGGTAAACTCTCCTACGAGCAGTACTTC,TRBD2,few,TRBJ2-7,TRBV12-3/TRBV12-4
CASFTGMNTEAFF,TGTGCCAGTTTCACAGGGATGAACACTGAAGCTTTCTTT,-,-,TRBJ1-1,TRBV27
CASSSAFSYEQYF,TGTGCCAGCAGCTCCGCCTTCTCCTACGAGCAGTACTTC,-,-,TRBJ2-7,TRBV7-9
CASSDSTSGGSTQYF,TGTGCCAGCAGTGACTCGACTAGCGGGGGTAGTACGCAGTATTTT,TRBD2,few,TRBJ2-3,TRBV6-4
CASSLDRRTDTQYF,TGTGCCAGCAGCTTGGACAGACGCACAGATACGCAGTATTTT,-,few,TRBJ2-3,TRBV5-5
CASSSILPPSTDTQYF,TGTGCCAGCAGCTCTATACTACCCCCTAGCACAGATACGCAGTATTTT,-,many,TRBJ2-3,TRBV7-2
CASSLRQGETDGYTF,TGTGCCAGCAGCTTACGACAGGGGGAAACGGATGGCTACACCTTC,TRBD1,-,TRBJ1-2,TRBV7-6